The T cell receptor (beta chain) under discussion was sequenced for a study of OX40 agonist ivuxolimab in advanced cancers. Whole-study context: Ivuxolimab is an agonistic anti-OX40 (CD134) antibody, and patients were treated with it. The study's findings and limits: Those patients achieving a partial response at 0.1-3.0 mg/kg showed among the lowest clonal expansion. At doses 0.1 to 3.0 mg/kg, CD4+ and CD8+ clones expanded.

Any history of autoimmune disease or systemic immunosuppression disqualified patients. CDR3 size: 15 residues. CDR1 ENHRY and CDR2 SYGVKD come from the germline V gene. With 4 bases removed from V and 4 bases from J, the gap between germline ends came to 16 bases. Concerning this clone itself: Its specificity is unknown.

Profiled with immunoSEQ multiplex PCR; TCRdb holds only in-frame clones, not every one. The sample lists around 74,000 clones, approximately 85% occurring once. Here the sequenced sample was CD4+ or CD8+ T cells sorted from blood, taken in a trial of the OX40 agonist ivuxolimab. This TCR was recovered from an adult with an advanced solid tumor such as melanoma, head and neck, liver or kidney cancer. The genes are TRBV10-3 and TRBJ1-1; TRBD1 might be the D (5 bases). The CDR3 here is CAISAAGARGTEAFF. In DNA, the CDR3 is TGTGCCATCAGTGCCGCCGGGGCGCGCGGCACTGAAGCTTTCTTT.